A single sample is the source of the 27 T cell receptor beta chains below, sequenced in a study of blood T cell repertoires in COVID-19. Assay: immunoSEQ multiplex PCR; the TCRdb copy retains only in-frame clones and omits some. The data contain approximately 320,000 clones, around 92% of them singletons. The sample comprised peripheral blood. Every receptor here comes from a young woman with COVID-19, enrolled during active disease.

This rearrangement joins TRBV7-9 to TRBJ1-2; TRBD1 aligns across 10 bases. This CDR3 has 18 residues. CDR1 is SEHNR and CDR2 is FQNEAQ in the germline V gene (reference sequence). The V gene end was trimmed by 0 bases and the J gene end by 1 base; junction bases not matched to a gene: 8. Here the CDR3 reads CASSLAGTGVPDNYGYTF. DNA for the CDR3: TGTGCCAGCAGCTTAGCCGGGACAGGGGTTCCCGATAACTATGGCTACACCTTC.

The rearrangement uses TRBV2 and TRBJ1-2; 8 positions match TRBD1. CDR3 length equals 12 residues. The J segment lost 8 bases and the V segment lost 6 bases, leaving 5 bases of the junction unmatched. In germline, CDR1 is SNHLY, CDR2 FYNNEI. As DNA, the CDR3 is TGTGCCAGCAGGCTGACAGGGGTGGGCTACACCTTC. As protein: CASRLTGVGYTF.

This chain uses TRBV6-5 with TRBJ1-2; a possible D gene is TRBD1 (5 bases). In germline, CDR1 is MNHEY, CDR2 SVGAGI. Trimming removed 4 bases at V and 6 bases at J, with 15 bases between. This CDR3 has 14 residues. The CDR3 region has the DNA TGTGCCAGCAGTTGGCTCGGGGGATTAAATGGCTACACCTTC. Its translation is CASSWLGGLNGYTF.

This chain connects TRBV27 to TRBJ1-1, with 11 bases lining up with TRBD1. The germline CDR1 and CDR2 sequences are MNHEY and SMNVEV (reference sequence). V was clipped by 3 bases and J by 4 bases; unmatched bases: 10. The CDR3 consists of 17 residues. The CDR3 sequence is CASSLTGTGGWFTEAFF. The CDR3 DNA reads TGTGCCAGCAGTTTGACGGGGACAGGGGGATGGTTCACTGAAGCTTTCTTT.

The chain combines TRBV19 with TRBJ2-2, with D perhaps matching TRBD2 (6 bases). The CDR3 extends over 16 amino acids. The V and J ends lost 6 bases and 6 bases respectively, with 20 bases between them. Germline CDR1 is LNHDA and CDR2 is SQIVND (reference sequence). As DNA, the CDR3 is TGTGCCAGTAGACACCGACTAGTTAGAGGCGCCGGGGAGCTGTTTTTT. It translates to CASRHRLVRGAGELFF.

The chain joins TRBV5-4 to TRBJ1-1; D not certain. The V gene lost 1 base and the J gene lost 4 bases, with 11 bases spanning the gap. CDR1 and CDR2 (germline): SGHNT, YYREEE (reference sequence). The CDR3 totals 14 residues. Written as DNA, the CDR3 is TGTGCCAGCAGCTTGACGGAGTGGCCCACTGAAGCTTTCTTT. As protein: CASSLTEWPTEAFF. Complete variable domain (other parts from reference TRBV5-4 and TRBJ1-1): ETGVTQSPTHLIKTRGQQVTLRCSSQSGHNTVSWYQQALGQGPQFIFQYYREEENGRGNFPPRFSGLQFPNYSSELNVNALELDDSALYLCASSLTEWPTEAFFGQGTRLTVV.

The chain joins TRBV5-1 to TRBJ1-6, with D tentatively TRBD1 (5 bases). The CDR3 is 14 amino acids. V lost 4 bases and J 10 bases, leaving 15 bases between the germline ends. Germline V gene data show CDR1 as SGHRS and CDR2 as YFSETQ. The CDR3 loop reads CASSPGGVGSPLHF. The CDR3 DNA sequence: TGCGCCAGCAGCCCGGGAGGGGTCGGCTCACCCCTCCACTTT.

J is TRBJ1-1 and V is TRBV6-5, with 8 nucleotides matching TRBD1. With V trimmed by 6 bases and J by 5 bases, 8 bases remained unmatched. CDR3 length: 14 amino acids. Germline V gene lookup returns CDR1 MNHEY and CDR2 SVGAGI. CDR3 sequence: CASSTTGEKTEAFF. Here the CDR3 DNA reads TGTGCCAGCAGCACGACAGGGGAGAAAACTGAAGCTTTCTTT.

The V call is TRBV18, the J call TRBJ2-2, with a weak D call TRBD2 (6 bases). This CDR3 contains 17 residues. The germline V gene encodes CDR1 KGHSH and CDR2 LQKENI. V dropped 2 bases and J dropped 0 bases, with 13 bases sitting between them. The CDR3 loop is CASSPGLERANTGELFF. The CDR3 region has the DNA TGTGCCAGCTCACCAGGTTTGGAGCGGGCGAACACCGGGGAGCTGTTTTTT.

This clone was observed a single time. The CDR3 nucleotides read TGTGCCAGCAGTGAGACTAGCGGGGGGGCGGCCGGGGAGCTGTTTTTT. The encoded protein is CASSETSGGAAGELFF. This chain connects TRBV25-1 to TRBJ2-2; 14 bases are a match to TRBD2. V dropped 3 bases and J dropped 6; count of bases not matched to a gene: 3. Germline CDR1 reads MGHDK; CDR2 reads SYGVNS. The CDR3 has 16 residues.

The V call is TRBV5-1, the J call TRBJ1-1; 7 nucleotides align to TRBD1. Germline trimming cut 0 bases from V and 10 bases from J; bases unmatched to any gene: 15. The germline V gene encodes CDR1 SGHRS and CDR2 YFSETQ. There are 16 residues in the CDR3. CDR3 nucleotides: TGCGCCAGCAGCTTGGGGGAATTGACAGGGCGGCGGGCAGCTTTCTTT. This gives the protein CASSLGELTGRRAAFF.

The chain is built from TRBV28 and TRBJ1-2; 7 bases line up with TRBD1. Germline-derived CDR1 and CDR2 are MDHEN and SYDVKM. V gave up 6 bases and J gave up 1 base; unmatched junction bases: 11. CDR3 length: 16 residues. The CDR3 spells CASRPIRDRVNYGYTF. CDR3 nucleotide sequence: TGTGCCAGCAGGCCGATCCGGGACAGAGTTAACTATGGCTACACCTTC.

The chain carries TRBV18 and TRBJ1-4; TRBD1 matches at 7 bases. J was trimmed by 0 bases and V by 1 base; bases with no gene match: 5. CDR3 size: 17 residues. CDR1 is KGHSH and CDR2 is LQKENI in the germline V gene. CDR3 DNA sequence: TGTGCCAGCTCACCACAGGGACAGAGTGCAACTAATGAAAAACTGTTTTTT. Protein sequence: CASSPQGQSATNEKLFF.

The CDR3 reads CASSTGQGYEQYF. DNA for the CDR3: TGTGCCAGCAGCACAGGACAGGGCTACGAGCAGTACTTC. J is TRBJ2-7 and V is TRBV7-2; TRBD1 aligns across 8 bases. Germline CDR1 SGHTA, CDR2 FQGNSA. V shed 5 bases and J 3 bases; nucleotides not matched to a gene: 3. The length of the CDR3 is 13 residues.

CDR3 DNA sequence: TGCGCCAGCGGCGGGACCCCTGGTGAAAAACTGTTTTTT. It translates to CASGGTPGEKLFF. This chain uses TRBV10-1 with TRBJ1-4; TRBD1 is a possible D gene (5 bases). CDR3 length: 13 residues. V lost 8 bases and J 7 bases, leaving 14 bases between the germline ends. CDR1 and CDR2 from the germline V gene are WNHNN and SYGVQD (reference sequence).

This chain joins TRBV2 and TRBJ1-1; D is undetermined. The CDR3 runs 14 residues. V was trimmed by 4 bases and J by 7 bases, leaving 16 bases between them. Germline CDR1 SNHLY, CDR2 FYNNEI. The CDR3 sequence is CASSVVGGWGEAFF. The CDR3 nucleotides read TGTGCCAGCAGTGTTGTAGGAGGTTGGGGTGAAGCTTTCTTT.

This clone has only one observation. The rearrangement uses TRBV18 and TRBJ2-5, with 8 bases matching TRBD1. Germline loops: CDR1 KGHSH, CDR2 LQKENI. The V segment lost 3 bases and the J segment 9 bases; nucleotides outside the gene matches: 6. There are 13 residues in the CDR3. This CDR3 is CASSPGQEKAQYF. For the CDR3, the DNA is TGTGCCAGCTCACCGGGACAGGAGAAGGCCCAGTACTTC.

The rearrangement uses TRBV6-5 and TRBJ1-4; possibly TRBD1 for D (5 bases). Germline-derived CDR1 and CDR2 are MNHEY and SVGAGI. V lost 2 bases to trimming and J lost 8 bases, with 9 bases between them. CDR3 length: 13 residues. CDR3 in amino acids: CASSYTRGEKLFF. The CDR3 region has the DNA TGTGCCAGCAGTTACACGCGGGGGGAAAAACTGTTTTTT.

The chain carries TRBV28 and TRBJ1-1; the D gene is possibly TRBD1 (5 bases). V lost 3 bases to trimming and J lost 7 bases, with 9 bases between them. This CDR3 is built from 12 residues. Germline V gene lookup returns CDR1 MDHEN and CDR2 SYDVKM. CDR3 in DNA: TGTGCCAGCAGTTTGGGCAGGGTTGAAGCTTTCTTT. Amino acids: CASSLGRVEAFF.

This chain joins TRBV6-5 and TRBJ1-1; D might be TRBD1 (6 bases). The ends were cut back, 8 bases at V and 4 bases at J, with 17 bases in the middle. Per the germline V gene, CDR1 is MNHEY and CDR2 is SVGAGI. CDR3 length equals 14 residues. CDR3: CASRGRGLATEAFF. The CDR3 DNA follows: TGTGCCAGCCGCGGGCGGGGGCTGGCCACTGAAGCTTTCTTT.

The genes are TRBV19 and TRBJ2-5; 11 nucleotides align to TRBD1. Germline CDR1 LNHDA, CDR2 SQIVND (reference sequence). The CDR3 sequence is 13 residues long. V lost 6 bases, J lost 5 bases, and 2 bases stayed unmatched. CDR3 nucleotides: TGTGCCAGTAGCGGGACAGGGGGGGAGACCCAGTACTTC. As protein: CASSGTGGETQYF.

The V call is TRBV19, the J call TRBJ1-2; 9 nucleotides line up with TRBD1. The CDR3 loop spans 14 amino acids. Germline CDR1 and CDR2: LNHDA and SQIVND (reference sequence). The V gene end was trimmed by 1 base and the J gene end by 5 bases; junction bases not matched to a gene: 2. CDR3 in amino acids: CASSIGTGEYGYTF. Written as DNA, the CDR3 is TGTGCCAGTAGTATAGGGACAGGGGAGTATGGCTACACCTTC.

The V gene is TRBV3-1 (or the pseudogene TRBV3-2), the J gene TRBJ2-1; D ambiguous. The CDR3 sequence is 15 residues long. V dropped 0 bases and J dropped 9 bases, with 15 bases sitting between them. Germline CDR1 is LGHDT and CDR2 is YNNKEL (reference sequence). CDR3 loop: CASSQDEVEIGEQFF. DNA for the CDR3: TGTGCCAGCAGCCAAGATGAGGTAGAGATCGGTGAGCAGTTCTTC.

V and J are TRBV6-4 and TRBJ1-1; the D gene is possibly TRBD1 (5 bases). In germline, CDR1 is MRHNA, CDR2 SNTAGT. The CDR3 sequence is 18 residues long. Trimming took off 3 bases at V and 5 bases at J, with 25 bases between the two ends. The CDR3 loop reads CASSDIGGDFEKETEAFF. CDR3 in DNA: TGTGCCAGCAGTGATATTGGGGGGGATTTTGAAAAGGAAACTGAAGCTTTCTTT.

The chain employs TRBV15 and TRBJ1-4, with D possibly matching TRBD1 (6 bases). The V gene lost 5 bases and the J gene lost 8 bases, with 15 bases spanning the gap. Per the germline V gene, CDR1 is LNHNV and CDR2 is YYDKDF (reference sequence). This CDR3 is built from 14 residues. In nucleotides, the CDR3 is TGTGCCACCAGCCATTATAGGACAGTAGAAAAACTGTTTTTT. As protein: CATSHYRTVEKLFF. Complete variable domain (other parts from reference TRBV15 and TRBJ1-4): DAMVIQNPRYQVTQFGKPVTLSCSQTLNHNVMYWYQQKSSQAPKLLFHYYDKDFNNEADTPDNFQSRRPNTSFCFLDIRSPGLGDTAMYLCATSHYRTVEKLFFGSGTQLSVL.

The rearrangement uses TRBV18 and TRBJ1-6; D gene uncertain. V dropped 6 bases and J dropped 7 bases, with 13 bases sitting between them. The CDR3 spans 14 residues. The germline CDR1 and CDR2 sequences are KGHSH and LQKENI. CDR3 sequence (DNA): TGTGCCAGCTCTCCAACGACGGGGAATTCACCCCTCCACTTT. Its protein is CASSPTTGNSPLHF.

The CDR3 reads CASSWQDTGELFF. The CDR3 region has the DNA TGCGCCAGCAGCTGGCAGGATACCGGGGAGCTGTTTTTT. The chain carries TRBV5-1 and TRBJ2-2; no reliable D call. This CDR3 comprises 13 residues. V lost 3 bases to trimming and J lost 5 bases, with 8 bases between them. Germline V lookup: CDR1 SGHRS, CDR2 YFSETQ.